The following is a TCR beta chain sequence with its context. This record belongs to a study of blood T cell repertoires in COVID-19. Study as a whole: Specimens from acute and convalescent COVID-19 originated in the United States, Italy and Spain. T cells, B-cell-depleted T cells, or PBMCs provided the cDNA or gDNA that served as material.

While infection was still active, Seattle patients were enrolled and then followed longitudinally. The germline CDR1 and CDR2 sequences are MNHEY and SVGEGT. Trimming stripped 0 bases from V and 6 bases from J, with 14 bases between. The CDR3 has 15 amino acids. In the authors' workflow: Amplification of reference gene primers provided the estimated nucleated cell counts. Measured with immunoSEQ multiplex PCR; TCRdb has only the in-frame clones, and not every one. V and J calls and clone size are as listed in that table; D and trimming were resolved from the DNA. The sample contains hundreds of thousands of clones, roughly 83% of which appear only once.

This receptor was taken from a woman older than 75 with COVID-19, enrolled during active disease. Material for sequencing was peripheral blood. The V and J genes are TRBV6-2 or TRBV6-3 and TRBJ1-2; D is possibly TRBD1 (6 bases). CDR3 coding DNA: TGTGCCAGCAGTTACTCGCATTTACAGGGAAATGGCTACACCTTC. Protein product: CASSYSHLQGNGYTF.